A selection of T cell receptor beta chains follows, all from one sample in a study of cytomegalovirus exposure and HLA in healthy donors. Measured with immunoSEQ multiplex PCR; TCRdb has only the in-frame clones, and not every one. Altogether about 140,000 clones are present, 78% being singletons, with the ten largest covering less than 3%. The sequenced sample consisted of PBMCs. The receptors stem from a male donor in good health and CMV-seronegative. The CDR3 runs from the conserved cysteine through the conserved F or W. The D gene is left open where the match is weak. The listing skips clone size in some rows; elsewhere it reads once, few, many or a size class.

cdr3_nt cdr3_aa clone_size j_call v_call d_call
TGTGCCAGCAGCGCTAGCGGGGGGCCGACCTACGAGCAGTACTTC CASSASGGPTYEQYF . TRBJ2-7 TRBV9 TRBD2
TGTGCCAGCAGCTTGGGGGACAGGCATTTGAACTATGGCTACACCTTC CASSLGDRHLNYGYTF . TRBJ1-2 TRBV5-6 TRBD1
TGTGCAGGAACAGGTTACCGGACGACAGATACGCAGTATTTT CAGTGYRTTDTQYF . TRBJ2-3 TRBV11-2 .
TGTGCCAGCAGCGACGGACTAGCCCCAATTATAAATGAGCAGTTCTTC CASSDGLAPIINEQFF . TRBJ2-1 TRBV9 TRBD2
TGTGCCAGCAGCTGGGGGGGTGGCTACGAGCAGTACTTC CASSWGGGYEQYF . TRBJ2-7 TRBV7-2 TRBD2
TGTGCCAGAGCACGGCAGGGCGACGAAAAACTGTTTTTT CARARQGDEKLFF . TRBJ1-4 TRBV2 .
TGCGCCAGCAGCTTGATCGGCAGAGGAGTCGCTGGAAACACCATATATTTT CASSLIGRGVAGNTIYF . TRBJ1-3 TRBV5-1 .
TGTGCCAGCTCGCTTCGACGACAGGACAATGAGCAGTTCTTC CASSLRRQDNEQFF few TRBJ2-1 TRBV18 .
TGTGCCAGCACCCCATGGGGAGTCACTGAAGCTTTCTTT CASTPWGVTEAFF . TRBJ1-1 TRBV5-6 .
TGTGCCAGCAGCCCCCAGGGACAGGGGGGCGGCTACACCTTC CASSPQGQGGGYTF . TRBJ1-2 TRBV9 TRBD1
TGTGCCAGCAGCGTCGGACAGGGAAAGGTAAAACTGTTTTTT CASSVGQGKVKLFF . TRBJ1-4 TRBV9 TRBD1
TGTGCCAGCAGTGGGACAGGGAATTCACCCCTCCACTTT CASSGTGNSPLHF . TRBJ1-6 TRBV27 TRBD1
TGTGCCAGCAGCAAAGCCCCAGGACTAGCGGAGCAGTTCTTC CASSKAPGLAEQFF . TRBJ2-1 TRBV21-1 .
TGTGCCAGCGGAGAAGAGACCCAGTACTTC CASGEETQYF . TRBJ2-5 TRBV21-1 .
TGTGCCAGCAGCTTACTCCAAGCGGACTATGGCTACACCTTC CASSLLQADYGYTF . TRBJ1-2 TRBV7-9 .
TGTGCCAGCAGTTGGGGAAAGCGGGAGGACTACGAGCAGTACTTC CASSWGKREDYEQYF . TRBJ2-7 TRBV6-5 TRBD2
TGTGCCAGCAGCTATAACTCTGGGGCCAACGTCCTGACTTTC CASSYNSGANVLTF . TRBJ2-6 TRBV4-2 .
TGTGCCAGCAGTCCCGAGGTCGGAGGGGAGCAGTTCTTC CASSPEVGGEQFF . TRBJ2-1 TRBV25-1 .
TGTGCCAGCAGCTCATTTGACAGAAGGGGTTTGAACACTGAAGCTTTCTTT CASSSFDRRGLNTEAFF . TRBJ1-1 TRBV5-6 .
TGTGCCAGCTCGCCACAGAGGAACACTGAAGCTTTCTTT CASSPQRNTEAFF . TRBJ1-1 TRBV18 .
TGTGCCAGCAGTCAATTCGAAGCGGGAGCTTACAATGAGCAGTTCTTC CASSQFEAGAYNEQFF . TRBJ2-1 TRBV14 TRBD2
TGTGCCAGCAGCGTAGGTTCCTCAGGGGCCTACAATGAGCAGTTCTTC CASSVGSSGAYNEQFF . TRBJ2-1 TRBV9 .
TGTGCCAGCAGCGTAGCTACAGGGGAAGGGGCGGACTATGGCTACACCTTC CASSVATGEGADYGYTF . TRBJ1-2 TRBV9 TRBD1
TGTGCCAGCAGCCCAAGGACAGGGCCCGGGGAGCTGTTTTTT CASSPRTGPGELFF . TRBJ2-2 TRBV7-8 TRBD1
TGCAGCGCCGTAGGACGGACAGGAGTGGTATATGGCTACACCTTC CSAVGRTGVVYGYTF . TRBJ1-2 TRBV29-1 TRBD1
TGTGCCTGGAGTGTACAGGTCAAGAACACCGGGGAGCTGTTTTTT CAWSVQVKNTGELFF . TRBJ2-2 TRBV30 .
TGTGCCAGTAGAGGCCAGGGAAACACTGAAGCTTTCTTT CASRGQGNTEAFF . TRBJ1-1 TRBV19 .
TGTGCCAGCAGCACCCGCACAGGAGTGCACACTGAAGCTTTCTTT CASSTRTGVHTEAFF . TRBJ1-1 TRBV7-3 .
TGTGCCAGCAGTTACGGGACAGGGAGGACCTACGAGCAGTACTTC CASSYGTGRTYEQYF . TRBJ2-7 TRBV6-6 TRBD1
TGCGCCAGCAGGGGACTTGTACAAGAGACCCAGTACTTC CASRGLVQETQYF . TRBJ2-5 TRBV5-1 .
TGTGCCAGCAGCGTAGGGACAGGGTCCGACAATGAGCAGTTCTTC CASSVGTGSDNEQFF . TRBJ2-1 TRBV9 TRBD1
TGTGCCAGCAGCTTAACGCGGCGCATGAACACTGAAGCTTTCTTT CASSLTRRMNTEAFF . TRBJ1-1 TRBV7-9 .
TGTGCCAGCAGTGAAATCCCCCTAGCAGGTGACAATGAAAAACTGTTTTTT CASSEIPLAGDNEKLFF few TRBJ1-4 TRBV25-1 .
TGTGCCAGCAGTTACTCGGGCAGTATGAGCAATCAGCCCCAGCATTTT CASSYSGSMSNQPQHF few TRBJ1-5 TRBV6-6 .
TGTGCCAGCAGCTTAGATGGACAGGAAGAGACCCAGTACTTC CASSLDGQEETQYF few TRBJ2-5 TRBV11-3 TRBD1
TGCAGCGTTGGGGGCCTGACAGGGGGTAACTATGGCTACACCTTC CSVGGLTGGNYGYTF . TRBJ1-2 TRBV29-1 TRBD1
TGTGCCAGCAGTGAGAGTTTAGCGACTAGTGAGCAGTTCTTC CASSESLATSEQFF . TRBJ2-1 TRBV6-4 .